A single sample is the source of the 28 T cell receptor beta chains below, sequenced in a study of T cells expressing NK-cell markers. TCRdb reprocessed the 5' RACE reads, keeping one entry per CDR3 protein, no DNA. This sample contains about 260,000 distinct CDR3 sequences. The sample was blood T cells: a sorted CD56 or NKG2C T cell subset, CD4+ or CD8+ T cells, or bulk PBMC T cells (not recorded which). These receptors all stem from a woman between 18 and 75 years old in good health.

The chain carries TRBV7-2 and TRBJ2-1; TCRdb's D gene call, TRBD2, goes unchecked for lack of DNA. Germline CDR1 reads SGHTA; CDR2 reads FQGNSA. This CDR3 contains 16 residues. CDR3 sequence: CASSLAREARPNEQFF. Drawing the rest from reference TRBV7-2 and TRBJ2-1, the complete variable domain is GAGVSQSPSNKVTEKGKDVELRCDPISGHTALYWYRQSLGQGLEFLIYFQGNSAPDKSGLPSDRFSAERTGGSVSTLTIQRTQQEDSAVYLCASSLAREARPNEQFFGPGTRLTVL.

This rearrangement joins TRBV7-2 to TRBJ2-3; TCRdb outputs TRBD1, but without DNA this stays unchecked. This CDR3 comprises 15 residues. Germline values: CDR1 SGHTA, CDR2 FQGNSA. CDR3 amino acids: CASRRGGPPTDTQYF.

The V and J genes are TRBV7-2 and TRBJ1-2. CDR1 SGHTA and CDR2 FQGNSA come from the germline V gene. This CDR3 region has 14 residues. CDR3 region: CASSLGPNNYGYTF. Full variable domain (outside the CDR3, taken from reference TRBV7-2 and TRBJ1-2): GAGVSQSPSNKVTEKGKDVELRCDPISGHTALYWYRQSLGQGLEFLIYFQGNSAPDKSGLPSDRFSAERTGGSVSTLTIQRTQQEDSAVYLCASSLGPNNYGYTFGSGTRLTVV.

The rearrangement uses TRBV10-3 and TRBJ1-3; TCRdb designates TRBD1, a call that cannot be tested without DNA. CDR1 is ENHRY and CDR2 is SYGVKD in the germline V gene. The CDR3 has 12 residues. The CDR3 protein is CATLTGRNTIYF.

The chain is built from TRBV7-2 and TRBJ2-7; the TCRdb call, TRBD2, lacks DNA for checking. The germline V gene encodes CDR1 SGHTA and CDR2 FQGNSA. There are 17 residues in the CDR3. CDR3 amino acids: CASSSPAGGRSSSEQYF.

The gene calls are TRBV5-4 and TRBJ2-5; lacking DNA, the TRBD1 call made by TCRdb goes unchecked. CDR3 length equals 16 residues. Germline V gene data show CDR1 as SGHNT and CDR2 as YYREEE (reference sequence). The CDR3 protein is CASSPGNADEVETQYF. Supplemented by reference TRBV5-4 and TRBJ2-5, the full variable domain reads ETGVTQSPTHLIKTRGQQVTLRCSSQSGHNTVSWYQQALGQGPQFIFQYYREEENGRGNFPPRFSGLQFPNYSSELNVNALELDDSALYLCASSPGNADEVETQYFGPGTRLLVL.

V usage is TRBV12-3 or TRBV12-4 and J usage is TRBJ1-6; TCRdb designates TRBD1, a call that cannot be tested without DNA. The CDR3 is 15 residues long. CDR3 residues: CASSLTGTGPSPLHF.

The rearrangement links TRBV5-1 to TRBJ1-1; TCRdb outputs TRBD1, but without DNA this stays unchecked. The germline CDR1 and CDR2 sequences are SGHRS and YFSETQ. The length of the CDR3 is 13 residues. The CDR3 is CASSGTGDTEAFF.

V usage is TRBV11-2 and J usage is TRBJ2-1; TCRdb calls TRBD2, which cannot be checked without DNA. In germline, CDR1 is SGHAT, CDR2 FQNNGV. This CDR3 is built from 20 residues. The CDR3 is CASSRPIRASGSFNYNEQFF.

The CDR3: CSAQGLAGFSDTQYF. This chain uses TRBV20-1 with TRBJ2-3; TCRdb designates TRBD2, a call that cannot be tested without DNA. There are 15 residues in the CDR3. The germline V gene has CDR1 DFQATT and CDR2 SNEGSKA (reference sequence).

CDR3: CASTSAGGGEKLFF. The rearrangement joins TRBV6-1 to TRBJ1-4. The CDR3 runs 14 residues. CDR1 and CDR2 (germline): MNHNS, SASEGT.

The genes are TRBV6-2 or TRBV6-3 and TRBJ2-1; TCRdb outputs TRBD2, but without DNA this stays unchecked. The CDR3 is 17 amino acids. Germline-derived CDR1 and CDR2 are MNHEY and SVGEGT. CDR3 amino acids: CASSYSPLAGIYNEQFF.

The V call is TRBV6-1, the J call TRBJ1-6. Germline V lookup: CDR1 MNHNS, CDR2 SASEGT. This CDR3 contains 15 residues. The CDR3 is CASSMRGSYNSPLHF.

The rearrangement joins TRBV15 to TRBJ1-2; TCRdb outputs TRBD1, but without DNA this stays unchecked. Germline V CDR1 and CDR2: LNHNV, YYDKDF (reference sequence). There are 14 residues in the CDR3. CDR3 amino acids: CATSYQGPNYGYTF. Full variable domain (rest looked up from reference TRBV15 and TRBJ1-2): DAMVIQNPRYQVTQFGKPVTLSCSQTLNHNVMYWYQQKSSQAPKLLFHYYDKDFNNEADTPDNFQSRRPNTSFCFLDIRSPGLGDTAMYLCATSYQGPNYGYTFGSGTRLTVV.

The chain employs TRBV3-1 and TRBJ1-6; as DNA is missing, the TRBD1 call by TCRdb cannot be tested. The length of the CDR3 is 15 residues. Germline V lookup: CDR1 LGHDT, CDR2 YNNKEL (reference sequence). The CDR3 protein is CASSGRDRANSPLHF.

The chain employs TRBV6-5 and TRBJ1-2. The germline V gene has CDR1 MNHEY and CDR2 SVGAGI. The CDR3 is made up of 13 amino acids. The CDR3 protein is CASVYGGDYGYTF.

The chain uses TRBV5-1 and TRBJ2-4; TCRdb selects TRBD2, and the lack of DNA leaves this call unchecked. This CDR3 is built from 14 residues. Looked up from germline, CDR1 is SGHRS and CDR2 is YFSETQ. The CDR3 loop is CASSPLAGENIQYF. Based on the CDR3 plus reference TRBV5-1 and TRBJ2-4, the full variable domain is KAGVTQTPRYLIKTRGQQVTLSCSPISGHRSVSWYQQTPGQGLQFLFEYFSETQRNKGNFPGRFSGRQFSNSRSEMNVSTLELGDSALYLCASSPLAGENIQYFGAGTRLSVL.

The chain uses TRBV6-1 and TRBJ1-4. Germline values: CDR1 MNHNS, CDR2 SASEGT. The CDR3 length is 14 residues. The chain's CDR3 is CASRTGGGHEKLFF.

This sequence joins TRBV12-3 or TRBV12-4 and TRBJ2-1; TCRdb's D call of TRBD1 is untestable without DNA. The CDR3 has 12 amino acids. The chain's CDR3 is CASGDIYNEQFF.

This chain joins TRBV28 and TRBJ2-7; no DNA is available, so the TRBD1 call from TCRdb remains unchecked. The CDR3 covers 15 residues. Looked up from germline, CDR1 is MDHEN and CDR2 is SYDVKM. The CDR3 sequence is CASSDAGQTGYEQYF.

This chain joins TRBV12-3 or TRBV12-4 and TRBJ1-4; the D call of TRBD1 rests on TCRdb alone, since no DNA is present to check it. The CDR3 sequence is 14 residues long. CDR3 in amino acids: CASTAGDVVEKLFF.

The V call is TRBV20-1, the J call TRBJ1-1. Germline V gene lookup returns CDR1 DFQATT and CDR2 SNEGSKA (reference sequence). The CDR3 contains 13 residues. CDR3 residues: CSAPAGGNTEAFF.

The J gene is TRBJ2-5, the V gene TRBV14; TCRdb returns TRBD2, unconfirmable since there is no DNA. The CDR3 has 14 residues. The germline V gene has CDR1 SGHDN and CDR2 FVKESK. The CDR3 protein is CASSRGRLAGTQYF.

The J gene is TRBJ2-5, the V gene TRBV11-3; TCRdb proposes TRBD1, but this gene call is untestable without DNA. The CDR3 has 14 amino acids. Germline lookup yields CDR1 SGHNT and CDR2 YENEEA. The CDR3 reads CASSAAGGRETQYF.

The V and J genes are TRBV20-1 and TRBJ2-2; the TCRdb call, TRBD2, lacks DNA for checking. There are 14 residues in the CDR3. The germline V gene encodes CDR1 DFQATT and CDR2 SNEGSKA (reference sequence). CDR3 amino acids: CSATPRTSTGELFF.

V usage is TRBV12-3 or TRBV12-4 and J usage is TRBJ2-3; without DNA, the TCRdb call of TRBD2 cannot be checked. CDR3 size: 13 residues. CDR3 amino acids: CANRRGTIDTQYF.

The rearrangement uses TRBV12-3 or TRBV12-4 and TRBJ2-4. This CDR3 spans 13 amino acids. The CDR3 sequence is CASSLSISDIQYF.

The CDR3 spells CATRGGGLGGLTIYF. The chain couples TRBV10-3 to TRBJ1-3. The germline CDR1 and CDR2 sequences are ENHRY and SYGVKD. There are 15 residues in the CDR3.